This T cell receptor beta chain was profiled in a study of cytomegalovirus exposure and HLA in healthy donors. Study context: Falling in the Caucasian-associated ancestry cluster were about 82% of under 500 genotyped donors. Overall study findings and caveats: A later analysis showed that HLA-associated TCR beta chains had undergone more clonal expansion than equally common others.

Trimming stripped 5 bases from V and 4 bases from J, with 11 bases between. Germline V gives CDR1 SGHTA, CDR2 FQGNSA. This CDR3 contains 13 residues. As concerns this clone: No antigen is known for it.

The PCR made use of 60 Vbeta and 13 Jbeta primers. TCRdb's table, derived via immunoSEQ multiplex PCR, lists solely in-frame clones and lacks some. Found here are roughly 120,000 clones; the top ten clones hold more than 3.5%. The TCR comes from a man between 25 and 39 years old in good health and CMV-seronegative. This chain uses TRBV7-2 with TRBJ1-1, with D unclear. The material sequenced was PBMCs. CDR3 coding DNA: TGTGCCAGCAGCCCTTTCAGATCCACTGAAGCTTTCTTT. It translates to CASSPFRSTEAFF.